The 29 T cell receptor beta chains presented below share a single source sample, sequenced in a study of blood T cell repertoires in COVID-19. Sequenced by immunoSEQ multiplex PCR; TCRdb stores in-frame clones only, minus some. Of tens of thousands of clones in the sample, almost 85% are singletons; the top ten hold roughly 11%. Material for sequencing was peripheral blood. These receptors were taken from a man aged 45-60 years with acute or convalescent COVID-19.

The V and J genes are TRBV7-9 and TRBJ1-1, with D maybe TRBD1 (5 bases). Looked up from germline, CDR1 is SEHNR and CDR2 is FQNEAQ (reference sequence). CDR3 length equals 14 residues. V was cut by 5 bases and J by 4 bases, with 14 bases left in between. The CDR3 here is CASSPGTGGTEAFF. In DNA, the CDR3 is TGTGCCAGCAGCCCTGGGACGGGGGGCACTGAAGCTTTCTTT.

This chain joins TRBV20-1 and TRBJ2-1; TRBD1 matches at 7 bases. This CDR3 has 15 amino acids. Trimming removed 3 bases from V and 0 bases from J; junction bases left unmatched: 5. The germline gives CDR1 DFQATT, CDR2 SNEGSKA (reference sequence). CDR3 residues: CSASTTGASYNEQFF. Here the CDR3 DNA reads TGCAGTGCTAGTACTACAGGGGCCTCCTACAATGAGCAGTTCTTC.

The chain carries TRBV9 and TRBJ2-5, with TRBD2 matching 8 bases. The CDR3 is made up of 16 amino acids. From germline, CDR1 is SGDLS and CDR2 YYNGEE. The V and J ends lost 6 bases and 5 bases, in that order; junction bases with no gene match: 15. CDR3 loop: CASNERAGGGMETQYF. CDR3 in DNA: TGTGCCAGCAACGAGAGGGCGGGAGGCGGCATGGAGACCCAGTACTTC. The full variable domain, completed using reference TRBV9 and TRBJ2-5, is DSGVTQTPKHLITATGQRVTLRCSPRSGDLSVYWYQQSLDQGLQFLIQYYNGEERAKGNILERFSAQQFPDLHSELNLSSLELGDSALYFCASNERAGGGMETQYFGPGTRLLVL.

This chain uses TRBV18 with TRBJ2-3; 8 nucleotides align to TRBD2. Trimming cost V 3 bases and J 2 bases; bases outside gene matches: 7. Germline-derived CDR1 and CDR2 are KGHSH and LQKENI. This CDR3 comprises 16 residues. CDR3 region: CASSPLAGGPTDTQYF. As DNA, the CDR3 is TGTGCCAGCTCACCTCTGGCGGGGGGCCCCACAGATACGCAGTATTTT.

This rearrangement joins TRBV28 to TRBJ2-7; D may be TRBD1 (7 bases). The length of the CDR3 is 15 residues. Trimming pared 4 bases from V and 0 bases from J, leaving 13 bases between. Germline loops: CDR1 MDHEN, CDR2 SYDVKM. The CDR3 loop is CASSSRQGLSYEQYF. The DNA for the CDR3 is TGTGCCAGCAGTTCACGACAGGGACTCTCCTACGAGCAGTACTTC.

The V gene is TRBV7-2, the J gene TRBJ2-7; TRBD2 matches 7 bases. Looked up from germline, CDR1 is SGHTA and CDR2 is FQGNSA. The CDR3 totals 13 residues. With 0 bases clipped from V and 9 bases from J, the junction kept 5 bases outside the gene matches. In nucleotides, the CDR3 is TGTGCCAGCAGCTTAGCGCAGGGAGGGTTGCAGTACTTC. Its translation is CASSLAQGGLQYF. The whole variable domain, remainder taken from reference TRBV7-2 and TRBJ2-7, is GAGVSQSPSNKVTEKGKDVELRCDPISGHTALYWYRQSLGQGLEFLIYFQGNSAPDKSGLPSDRFSAERTGGSVSTLTIQRTQQEDSAVYLCASSLAQGGLQYFGPGTRLTVT.

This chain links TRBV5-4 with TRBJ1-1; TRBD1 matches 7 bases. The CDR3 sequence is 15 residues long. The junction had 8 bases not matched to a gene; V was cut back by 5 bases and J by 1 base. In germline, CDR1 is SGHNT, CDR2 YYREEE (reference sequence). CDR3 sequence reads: CASRRDRSSNTEAFF. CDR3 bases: TGTGCCAGCAGACGGGACAGATCATCGAACACTGAAGCTTTCTTT.

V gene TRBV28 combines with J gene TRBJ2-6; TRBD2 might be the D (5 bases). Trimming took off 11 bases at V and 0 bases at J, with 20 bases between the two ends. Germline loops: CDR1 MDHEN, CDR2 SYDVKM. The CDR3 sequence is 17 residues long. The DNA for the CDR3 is TGTGCCGCAATCGGAGGCGGGTCTTACTCTGGGGCCAACGTCCTGACTTTC. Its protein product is CAAIGGGSYSGANVLTF.

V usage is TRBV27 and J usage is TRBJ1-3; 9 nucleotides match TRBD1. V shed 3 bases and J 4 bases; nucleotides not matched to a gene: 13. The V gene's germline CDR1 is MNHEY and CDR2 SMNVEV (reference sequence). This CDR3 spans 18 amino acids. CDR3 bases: TGTGCCAGCAGTTTTTCGTCCCCATTACAGGGGGCCGGAAACACCATATATTTT. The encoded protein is CASSFSSPLQGAGNTIYF.

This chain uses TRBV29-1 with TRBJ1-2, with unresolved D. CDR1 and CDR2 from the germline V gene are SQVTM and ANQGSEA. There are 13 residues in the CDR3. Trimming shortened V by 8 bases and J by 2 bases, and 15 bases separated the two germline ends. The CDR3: CSSTLLANYGYTF. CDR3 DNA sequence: TGCAGCTCTACCTTGCTAGCGAACTATGGCTACACCTTC. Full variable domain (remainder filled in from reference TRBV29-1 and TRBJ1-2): SAVISQKPSRDICQRGTSLTIQCQVDSQVTMMFWYRQQPGQSLTLIATANQGSEATYESGFVIDKFPISRPNLTFSTLTVSNMSPEDSSIYLCSSTLLANYGYTFGSGTRLTVV.

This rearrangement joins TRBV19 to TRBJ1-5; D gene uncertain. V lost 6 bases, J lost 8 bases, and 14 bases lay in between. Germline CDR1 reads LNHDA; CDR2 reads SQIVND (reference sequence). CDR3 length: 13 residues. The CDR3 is CASRGSFEEPQHF. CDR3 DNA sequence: TGTGCCAGTAGGGGCAGCTTCGAAGAGCCCCAGCATTTT.

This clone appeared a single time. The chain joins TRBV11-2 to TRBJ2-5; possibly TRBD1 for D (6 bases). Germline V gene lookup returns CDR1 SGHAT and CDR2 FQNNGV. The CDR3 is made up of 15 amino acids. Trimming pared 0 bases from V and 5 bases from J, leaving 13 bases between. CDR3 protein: CASSLETGSGETQYF. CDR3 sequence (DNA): TGTGCCAGCAGCTTAGAAACAGGGTCAGGGGAGACCCAGTACTTC.

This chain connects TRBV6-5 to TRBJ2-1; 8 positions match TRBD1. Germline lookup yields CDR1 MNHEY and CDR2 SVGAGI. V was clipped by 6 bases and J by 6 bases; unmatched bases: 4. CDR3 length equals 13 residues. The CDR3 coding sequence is TGTGCCAGCAGCCCGGACAGGGTCAATGAGCAGTTCTTC. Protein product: CASSPDRVNEQFF.

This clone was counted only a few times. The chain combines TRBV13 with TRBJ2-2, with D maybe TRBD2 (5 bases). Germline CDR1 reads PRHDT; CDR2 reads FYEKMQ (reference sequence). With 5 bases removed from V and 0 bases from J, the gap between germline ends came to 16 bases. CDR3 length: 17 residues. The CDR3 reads CASSRGSAKANTGELFF. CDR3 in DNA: TGTGCCAGCAGCCGAGGGTCGGCGAAGGCGAACACCGGGGAGCTGTTTTTT.

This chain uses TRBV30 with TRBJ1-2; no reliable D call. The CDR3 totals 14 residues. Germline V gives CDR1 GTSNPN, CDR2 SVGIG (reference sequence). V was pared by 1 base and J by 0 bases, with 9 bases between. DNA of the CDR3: TGTGCCTGGAGTGATGAGGGAGCTAACTATGGCTACACCTTC. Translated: CAWSDEGANYGYTF.

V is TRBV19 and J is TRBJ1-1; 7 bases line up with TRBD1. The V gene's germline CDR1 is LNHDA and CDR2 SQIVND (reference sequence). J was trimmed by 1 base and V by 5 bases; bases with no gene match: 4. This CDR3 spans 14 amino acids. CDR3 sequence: CASSDPGGNTEAFF. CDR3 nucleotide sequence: TGTGCCAGTAGTGACCCAGGGGGGAACACTGAAGCTTTCTTT.

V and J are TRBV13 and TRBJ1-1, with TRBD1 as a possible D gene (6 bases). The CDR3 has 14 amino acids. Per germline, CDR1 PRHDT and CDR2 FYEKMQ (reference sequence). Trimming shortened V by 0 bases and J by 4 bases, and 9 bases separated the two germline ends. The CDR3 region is CASSLGRGATEAFF. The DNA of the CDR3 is TGTGCCAGCAGCTTAGGCCGGGGGGCCACTGAAGCTTTCTTT.

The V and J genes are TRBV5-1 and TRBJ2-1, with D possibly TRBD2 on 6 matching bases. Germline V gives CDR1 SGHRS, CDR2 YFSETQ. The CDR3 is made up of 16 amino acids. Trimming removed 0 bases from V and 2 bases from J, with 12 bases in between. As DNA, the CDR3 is TGCGCCAGCAGCTTGGAGCGGACTACAACCTACAATGAGCAGTTCTTC. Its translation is CASSLERTTTYNEQFF.

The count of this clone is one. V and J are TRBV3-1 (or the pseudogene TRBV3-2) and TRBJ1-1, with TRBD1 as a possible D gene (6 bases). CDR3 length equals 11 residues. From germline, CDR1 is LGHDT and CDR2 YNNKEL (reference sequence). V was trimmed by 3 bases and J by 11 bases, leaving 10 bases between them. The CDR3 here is CASSHNQGAFF. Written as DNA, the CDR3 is TGTGCCAGCAGCCATAATCAGGGGGCTTTCTTT.

The CDR3 loop is CASSLLGTGELFF. The DNA of the CDR3 is TGTGCCAGCAGCCTCCTCGGGACCGGGGAGCTGTTTTTT. V usage is TRBV9 and J usage is TRBJ2-2; D call uncertain. Germline assignment: CDR1 SGDLS and CDR2 YYNGEE. Trimming took 4 bases from V and 5 from J, leaving 9 bases between them. This CDR3 region has 13 residues.

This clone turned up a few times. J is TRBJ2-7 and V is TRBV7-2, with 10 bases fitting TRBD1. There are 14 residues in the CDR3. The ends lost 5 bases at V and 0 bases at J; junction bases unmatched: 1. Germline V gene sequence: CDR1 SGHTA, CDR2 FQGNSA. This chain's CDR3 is CASSRTGGSYEQYF. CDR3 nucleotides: TGTGCCAGCAGCCGGACAGGGGGCTCCTACGAGCAGTACTTC. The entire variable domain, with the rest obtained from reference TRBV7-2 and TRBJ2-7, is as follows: GAGVSQSPSNKVTEKGKDVELRCDPISGHTALYWYRQSLGQGLEFLIYFQGNSAPDKSGLPSDRFSAERTGGSVSTLTIQRTQQEDSAVYLCASSRTGGSYEQYFGPGTRLTVT.

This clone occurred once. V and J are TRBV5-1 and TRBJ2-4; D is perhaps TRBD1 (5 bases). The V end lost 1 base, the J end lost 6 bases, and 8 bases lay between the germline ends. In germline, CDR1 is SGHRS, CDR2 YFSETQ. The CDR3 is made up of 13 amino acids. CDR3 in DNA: TGCGCCAGCAGCTTGCTGGGGCCAAACATTCAGTACTTC. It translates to CASSLLGPNIQYF.

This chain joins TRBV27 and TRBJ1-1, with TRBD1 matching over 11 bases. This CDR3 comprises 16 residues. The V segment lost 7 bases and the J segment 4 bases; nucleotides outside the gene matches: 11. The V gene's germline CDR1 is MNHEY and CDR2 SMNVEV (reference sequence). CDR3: CASISRTGGEGTEAFF. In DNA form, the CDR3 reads TGTGCCAGCATCTCACGGACAGGGGGCGAGGGCACTGAAGCTTTCTTT.

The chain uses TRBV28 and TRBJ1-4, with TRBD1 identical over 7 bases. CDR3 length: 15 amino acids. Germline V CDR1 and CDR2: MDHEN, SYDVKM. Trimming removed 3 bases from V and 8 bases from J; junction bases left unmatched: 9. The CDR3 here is CASSLRQGRQEKLFF. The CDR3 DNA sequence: TGTGCCAGCAGTTTGAGACAGGGTCGGCAAGAAAAACTGTTTTTT. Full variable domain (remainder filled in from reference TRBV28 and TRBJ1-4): DVKVTQSSRYLVKRTGEKVFLECVQDMDHENMFWYRQDPGLGLRLIYFSYDVKMKEKGDIPEGYSVSREKKERFSLILESASTNQTSMYLCASSLRQGRQEKLFFGSGTQLSVL.

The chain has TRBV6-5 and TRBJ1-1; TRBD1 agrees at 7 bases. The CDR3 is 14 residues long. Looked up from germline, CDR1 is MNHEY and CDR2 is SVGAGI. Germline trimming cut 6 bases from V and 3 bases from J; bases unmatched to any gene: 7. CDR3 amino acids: CASRLQGLYTEAFF. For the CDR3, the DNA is TGTGCCAGCAGACTACAGGGGCTATACACTGAAGCTTTCTTT.

The CDR3: CAIISGRDTGELFF. CDR3 DNA: TGTGCCATCATAAGCGGGAGGGACACCGGGGAGCTGTTTTTT. The chain has TRBV6-5 and TRBJ2-2; 10 nucleotides line up with TRBD2. The CDR3 loop spans 14 amino acids. CDR1 MNHEY and CDR2 SVGAGI come from the germline V gene. After removal of 10 bases from V and 3 bases from J, the junction contained 5 bases not matched to a gene.

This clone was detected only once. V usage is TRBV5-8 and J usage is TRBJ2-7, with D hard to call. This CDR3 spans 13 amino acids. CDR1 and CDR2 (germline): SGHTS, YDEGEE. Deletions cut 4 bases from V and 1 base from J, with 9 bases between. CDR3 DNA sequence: TGTGCCAGCAGCGTGACACCTTCCTACGAGCAGTACTTC. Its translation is CASSVTPSYEQYF.

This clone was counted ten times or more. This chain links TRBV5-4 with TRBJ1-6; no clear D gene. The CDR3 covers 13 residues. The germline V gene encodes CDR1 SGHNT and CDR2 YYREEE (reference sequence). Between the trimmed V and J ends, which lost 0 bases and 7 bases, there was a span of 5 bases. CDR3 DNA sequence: TGTGCCAGCAGCTTGGATAGCAATTCACCCCTCCACTTT. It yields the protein CASSLDSNSPLHF.

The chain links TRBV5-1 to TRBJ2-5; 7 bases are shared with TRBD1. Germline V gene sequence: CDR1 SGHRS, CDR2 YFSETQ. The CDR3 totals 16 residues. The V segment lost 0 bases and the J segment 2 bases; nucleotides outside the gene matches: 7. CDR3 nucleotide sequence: TGCGCCAGCAGCTTGGAGGGGGCCGCTCTACAAGAGACCCAGTACTTC. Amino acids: CASSLEGAALQETQYF. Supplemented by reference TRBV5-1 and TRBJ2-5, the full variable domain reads KAGVTQTPRYLIKTRGQQVTLSCSPISGHRSVSWYQQTPGQGLQFLFEYFSETQRNKGNFPGRFSGRQFSNSRSEMNVSTLELGDSALYLCASSLEGAALQETQYFGPGTRLLVL.